The 18 T cell receptor beta chains below all came from one sample that was sequenced in a study of CD8+CD57+ T cells in acquired aplastic anemia. The authors sequenced patients whose flow cytometry had shown CD8+CD57+ cell expansion. Investigators profiled TCR beta VDJ and CDR3 from genomic DNA template. Using its own MiXCR run on the reads, TCRdb lists one record per CDR3 protein. The sample carries about 270,000 distinct CDR3 sequences, roughly 80% recorded once. Sample: sorted CD4+, CD8+, or CD8+CD57+ T cells (not recorded which) from PBMCs. These receptors were obtained from a human donor with aplastic anemia.

Remarks on this clonotype: Compared with germline, one end of the junction differs, possibly owing to a read error. The chain uses TRBV9 and TRBJ2-3; D call uncertain. This CDR3 region has 13 residues. Germline V lookup: CDR1 SGDLS, CDR2 YYNGEE. The CDR3 DNA reads TGTGCCAGCAGCGAAGAGAGAAATTCCTACGAGCAGTTT. Its translation: CASSEERNSYEQF.

The genes are TRBV7-9 and TRBJ2-7; D is unclear. The V end was cut by 3 bases, the J end by 7 bases, with 10 bases between. The CDR3 is made up of 12 amino acids. Per the germline V gene, CDR1 is SEHNR and CDR2 is FQNEAQ (reference sequence). This chain's CDR3 is CASSFRLREQYF. As DNA, the CDR3 is TGTGCCAGCAGCTTCAGGTTAAGGGAGCAGTACTTC.

V is TRBV7-8 and J is TRBJ1-1; TRBD1 matches at 11 bases. V was clipped by 5 bases and J by 0 bases; unmatched bases: 5. Germline assignment: CDR1 SGHVS and CDR2 FQNEAQ. The CDR3 extends over 16 amino acids. In DNA, the CDR3 is TGTGCCAGCAGCGGGACAGGGGGAGACATGAACACTGAAGCTTTCTTT. Translation gives CASSGTGGDMNTEAFF. The whole variable domain, remainder taken from reference TRBV7-8 and TRBJ1-1, is GAGVSQSPRYKVAKRGQDVALRCDPISGHVSLFWYQQALGQGPEFLTYFQNEAQLDKSGLPSDRFFAERPEGSVSTLKIQRTQQEDSAVYLCASSGTGGDMNTEAFFGQGTRLTVV.

With respect to this clonotype: This CDR3 is missing its conserved last phenylalanine or tryptophan, likely due to a read error. It is unclear where the CDR3 begins or ends on the DNA, so no DNA is shown, and the CDR3 is as TCRdb lists it. The chain employs TRBV7-9 and TRBJ2-1. Germline values: CDR1 SEHNR, CDR2 FQNEAQ (reference sequence). 12 amino acids form the CDR3, both terminal residues included. Here the CDR3 reads CASSFRRNEEFL.

This clonotype was seen only once. The chain uses TRBV7-9 and TRBJ2-1; TRBD2 matches at 8 bases. The CDR3 sequence is 16 residues long. Germline values: CDR1 SEHNR, CDR2 FQNEAQ (reference sequence). J lost 8 bases, V lost 11 bases, and 20 bases had no gene match. CDR3 sequence: CACNVQRCGGSDEQFF. CDR3 nucleotide sequence: TGTGCCTGCAACGTTCAAAGGTGCGGGGGGAGCGATGAGCAGTTCTTC.

To note about this clonotype: No conserved phenylalanine or tryptophan is present at the end of the CDR3, so a read error is the likely explanation. No DNA is shown, since the ends of the CDR3 on it are uncertain; the CDR3 is the one TCRdb lists. The gene calls are TRBV2 and TRBJ1-5. With termini counted, the CDR3 has 14 amino acids. CDR1 and CDR2 from the germline V gene are SNHLY and FYNNEI. CDR3 loop: CASSDGESNEPHYC.

In the case of this clonotype: The junction and the germline gene differ at one end; a read error may be behind it. CDR3 sequence (DNA): TGTGCCACCAGGACTAGGGGGGAGCTGGCCGGGGAGTTGTTTTTT. Protein: CATRTRGELAGELFF. The rearrangement links TRBV24-1 to TRBJ2-2; D tentatively fits TRBD1 or TRBD2 (6 bases each). This CDR3 is 15 amino acids long. CDR1 is KGHDR and CDR2 is SFDVKD in the germline V gene.

This chain links TRBV7-8 with TRBJ2-5; weak D call: TRBD2 (5 bases). Deletions cut 0 bases from V and 8 bases from J, with 22 bases between. Germline loops: CDR1 SGHVS, CDR2 FQNEAQ. There are 17 residues in the CDR3. The CDR3 here is CASSLAGSPDTQYTQYF. For the CDR3, the DNA is TGTGCCAGCAGCTTAGCGGGGAGTCCCGATACGCAGTATACCCAGTACTTC.

This clonotype was observed a single time. The conserved phenylalanine or tryptophan normally closing the CDR3 is absent here, so this likely arose from a read error. Because the CDR3's place on the DNA is in doubt, the DNA is left out and the CDR3 is given as listed by TCRdb. The rearrangement links TRBV9 to TRBJ1-1. The CDR3 region is 12 residues in length, termini included. CDR1 is SGDLS, CDR2 YYNGEE, per germline. Here the CDR3 reads CASSEATGETLL.

Turning to this clonotype: A read error may produce the germline difference seen at one junction end. The chain carries TRBV24-1 and TRBJ2-1; D may be TRBD1 or TRBD2 (6 bases each). Germline V gives CDR1 KGHDR, CDR2 SFDVKD. This CDR3 is 16 amino acids long. The CDR3 DNA is TGTGCCACCAGTGATGCGACTAGGGGGTCCTCCAATGAGCAGTTCTTC. This translates into CATSDATRGSSNEQFF.

A remark on this clonotype: Here the CDR3 omits its conserved ending phenylalanine or tryptophan, so a read error is the likely source. The DNA is omitted, as the CDR3 cannot be located on it reliably, and the CDR3 follows TCRdb's listing. The chain joins TRBV2 to TRBJ2-5; TRBD1, the table's D call, lacks a check against the DNA. A total of 15 residues make up the CDR3, ends included. Looked up from germline, CDR1 is SNHLY and CDR2 is FYNNEI. The CDR3 sequence is CASGDGGTWTQNFGP.

The CDR3 nucleotides are TGTGCCAGCAGTGAGGCCGTAGGGCTCGAGCAGTACTTC. It yields the protein CASSEAVGLEQYF. V and J are TRBV7-9 and TRBJ2-7; D gene unclear. Germline loops: CDR1 SEHNR, CDR2 FQNEAQ (reference sequence). Deletions cut 6 bases from V and 6 bases from J, with 15 bases between. The CDR3 runs to 13 residues.

As to this clonotype: Since the CDR3 does not end with the conserved phenylalanine or tryptophan, this likely comes from a read error. Because the CDR3's place on the DNA is in doubt, the DNA is left out and the CDR3 is given as listed by TCRdb. The gene calls are TRBV7-8 and TRBJ2-7. Germline CDR1 and CDR2: SGHVS and FQNEAQ. The CDR3 spans 13 amino acids, including both terminal residues. CDR3: CASSPVDAIEDTQ.

The chain combines TRBV5-4 with TRBJ2-1; TRBD2 matches 8 bases. Trimming removed 1 base from V and 8 bases from J; junction bases left unmatched: 11. The CDR3 consists of 16 residues. CDR1 is SGHNT, CDR2 YYREEE, per germline (reference sequence). DNA of the CDR3: TGTGCCAGCAGCTTGTTAGGCCGCGGGGGGAGCGATGAGCAGTTCTTC. Residues: CASSLLGRGGSDEQFF.

The V call is TRBV9, the J call TRBJ2-3; D unresolved. The germline gives CDR1 SGDLS, CDR2 YYNGEE. The CDR3 runs to 14 residues. V lost 0 bases and J lost 15, with 20 bases in between. CDR3 coding DNA: TGTGCCAGCAGCGTAGGGGCAGACAACTTCGAAGCTTATTTT. Amino acid sequence: CASSVGADNFEAYF.

The chain uses TRBV7-2 and TRBJ2-7, with D possibly matching TRBD2 (5 bases). V lost 3 bases and J 0 bases, leaving 21 bases between the germline ends. The germline gives CDR1 SGHTA, CDR2 FQGNSA. This CDR3 comprises 18 residues. The CDR3 region has the DNA TGTGCCAGCAGCTTGCCAGGAGGCGCCGACTATGGCTCCTACGAGCAGTACGTC. Translating it yields CASSLPGGADYGSYEQYV.

A word on this clonotype: One junction end does not reproduce the germline sequence, and a read error may be involved. The V gene is TRBV7-8, the J gene TRBJ2-3; 7 nucleotides match TRBD1. This CDR3 has 13 residues. From germline, CDR1 is SGHVS and CDR2 FQNEAQ. This CDR3 reads CASGLGGTPDTHF. The CDR3 nucleotides read TGTGCCAGCGGGTTAGGGGGCACTCCTGATACGCATTTT. Using reference TRBV7-8 and TRBJ2-3 for the parts outside the CDR3, the full variable domain is GAGVSQSPRYKVAKRGQDVALRCDPISGHVSLFWYQQALGQGPEFLTYFQNEAQLDKSGLPSDRFFAERPEGSVSTLKIQRTQQEDSAVYLCASGLGGTPDTHFGPGTRLTVL.

A remark on this clonotype: An end of the junction does not agree with germline; a read error may underlie this. The chain recombines TRBV7-2 with TRBJ1-2; D may be TRBD1 (6 bases). Germline V gives CDR1 SGHTA, CDR2 FQGNSA. This CDR3 comprises 14 residues. In DNA, the CDR3 is TGTGCCAGCAGCTCCAGGGGTGCTGAAGGGCAGTTCTTCTTC. Translating gives CASSSRGAEGQFFF.